This T cell receptor beta chain originates from a study of OX40 agonist ivuxolimab in advanced cancers. General study points: CD8+ T cells showed, on average, more clonal expansion than CD4+ cells.

Autoimmune disease history or systemic immunosuppression disqualified patients. At cycle 4 day 1, cycle 7 day 1, and baseline, blood was sampled. Generated by immunoSEQ multiplex PCR, the TCRdb table keeps only in-frame clones and is missing some. Of approximately 70,000 clones in the sample, 80% to 95% are singletons; the top ten hold 0.44%. This clone was seen once. Its antigen remains unidentified. The material sequenced was CD4+ or CD8+ T cells sorted from blood, taken in a trial of the OX40 agonist ivuxolimab. The TCR was taken from an adult with an advanced solid tumor such as melanoma, head and neck, liver or kidney cancer.

CDR3 bases: TGTGCCAGCAGCTTAGCCGGGACTCTCGTATCCTACGAGCAGTACTTC. Translation: CASSLAGTLVSYEQYF. This chain joins TRBV7-6 and TRBJ2-7; possibly TRBD2 for D (6 bases). The V and J ends lost 0 bases and 1 base respectively, with 13 bases between them. CDR1 and CDR2 from the germline V gene are SGHVS and FNYEAQ. This CDR3 contains 16 residues.